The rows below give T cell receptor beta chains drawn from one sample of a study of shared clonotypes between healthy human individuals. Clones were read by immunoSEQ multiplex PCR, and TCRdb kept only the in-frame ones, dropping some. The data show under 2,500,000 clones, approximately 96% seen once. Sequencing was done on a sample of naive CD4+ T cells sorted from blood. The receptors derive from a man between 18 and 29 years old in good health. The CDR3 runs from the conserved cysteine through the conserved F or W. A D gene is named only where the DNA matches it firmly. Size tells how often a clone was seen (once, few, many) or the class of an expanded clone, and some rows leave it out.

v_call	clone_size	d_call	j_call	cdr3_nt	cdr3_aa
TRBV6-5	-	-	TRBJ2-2	TGTGCCAGCAGTTACTCACCCGGGGAGCTGTTTTTT	CASSYSPGELFF
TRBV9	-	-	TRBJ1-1	TGTGCCAGCAGCCCCCGTTCGGCTGCTGGGACCCAGCGCACTGAAGCTTTCTTT	CASSPRSAAGTQRTEAFF
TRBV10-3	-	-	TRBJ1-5	TGTGCCATCAGTGAAACGGGGCCAGGCAGCAATCAGCCCCAGCATTTT	CAISETGPGSNQPQHF
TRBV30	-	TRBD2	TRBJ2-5	TGTGCCTGGAGTGTACTGAGGGGGACTAGCGGGTTCCAAGAGACCCAGTACTTC	CAWSVLRGTSGFQETQYF
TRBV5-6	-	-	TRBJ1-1	TGTGCCAGCAACCGTATAGCTGGGACGGGGAACACTGAAGCTTTCTTT	CASNRIAGTGNTEAFF
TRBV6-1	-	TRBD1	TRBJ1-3	TGTGCCGGAGGGACAGCGAGAAACACCATATATTTT	CAGGTARNTIYF
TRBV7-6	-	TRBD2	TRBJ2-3	TGTGCCAGCAGCTTAAGCGGGAGTATCACAGATACGCAGTATTTT	CASSLSGSITDTQYF
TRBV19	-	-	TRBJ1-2	TGTGCCAGTAGTGCGGGGTATGGCTACACCTTC	CASSAGYGYTF
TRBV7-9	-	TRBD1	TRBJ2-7	TGTGCCAGCAGCTTAGATCCCCGGGGACAGGGGGCACCCGAGCAGTACTTC	CASSLDPRGQGAPEQYF
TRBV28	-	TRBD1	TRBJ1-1	TGTGCCAGCAGCTTTACCGGGACAGGGAACACTGAAGCTTTCTTT	CASSFTGTGNTEAFF
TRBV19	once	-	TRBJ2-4	TGTGCCACCTCACAGGGTAGCGGCGCCAAAAACATTCAGTACTTC	CATSQGSGAKNIQYF
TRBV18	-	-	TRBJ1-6	TGTGCCAGCTCTCCATTGGGGGCGGGCAATAATTCACCCCTCCACTTT	CASSPLGAGNNSPLHF
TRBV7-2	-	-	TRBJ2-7	TGTGCCAGCAGCTCTGCAGGGTCGGCGGGATATAATACCGAGCAGTACTTC	CASSSAGSAGYNTEQYF
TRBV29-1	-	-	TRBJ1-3	TGCAGCGTCGTACGCTCAGGGTTCTCTGGAAACACCATATATTTT	CSVVRSGFSGNTIYF
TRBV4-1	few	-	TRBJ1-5	TGCGCCAGCAGCCTGGGACTCAATCAGCCCCAGCATTTT	CASSLGLNQPQHF
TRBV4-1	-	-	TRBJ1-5	TGCGCCAGCAGCCAAGATAGGGCAGATCCTTTGCCCCAGCATTTT	CASSQDRADPLPQHF
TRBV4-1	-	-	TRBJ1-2	TGCGCCAGCAGCCAAGCCCTGGGGGGGGCGCTGGGCTATGGCTACACCTTC	CASSQALGGALGYGYTF
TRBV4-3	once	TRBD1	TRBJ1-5	TGCGCCAGCAGCCACCGGGACAGGGGAGGGCAGCCCCAGCATTTT	CASSHRDRGGQPQHF
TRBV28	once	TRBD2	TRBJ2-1	TGTGCCAGCGGAACTAGCGGGAGTTACAATGAGCAGTTCTTC	CASGTSGSYNEQFF
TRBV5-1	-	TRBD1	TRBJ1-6	TGCGCCAGCAGCACAGGGGGAAATTCACCCCTCCACTTT	CASSTGGNSPLHF
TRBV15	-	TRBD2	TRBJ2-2	TGTGCCACCAGCAGAGAAGGCGGGAGCACCGGGGAGCTGTTTTTT	CATSREGGSTGELFF
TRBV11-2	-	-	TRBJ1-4	TGTGCCAGCAGTTCGGGCTGGAATGAAAAACTGTTTTTT	CASSSGWNEKLFF
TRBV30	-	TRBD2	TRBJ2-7	TGTGCCTGGAGTCGGTCTAGCGGTTCCTACGAGCAGTACTTC	CAWSRSSGSYEQYF
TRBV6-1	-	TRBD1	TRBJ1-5	TGTGCCAGCAGCGAAGGGCAGGGGGTTCAGCCCCAGCATTTT	CASSEGQGVQPQHF
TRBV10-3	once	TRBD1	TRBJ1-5	TGTGCCATCAGTGATTGGGACAGGGCAATTAGGCAGCCCCAGCATTTT	CAISDWDRAIRQPQHF
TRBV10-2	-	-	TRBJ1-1	TGCGCCAGCAGTGTATCCTTTTCTGAAGCTTTCTTT	CASSVSFSEAFF
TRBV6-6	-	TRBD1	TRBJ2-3	TGTGCCAGCACCAAACAGGGGATCACAGATACGCAGTATTTT	CASTKQGITDTQYF
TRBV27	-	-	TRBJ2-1	TGTGCCAGCAGTTTGGGCAGATCCTACAATGAGCAGTTCTTC	CASSLGRSYNEQFF
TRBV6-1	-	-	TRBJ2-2	TGTGCCAGCGGAGGGGTTGATGCTACCGGGGAGCTGTTTTTT	CASGGVDATGELFF
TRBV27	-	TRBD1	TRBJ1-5	TGTGCCTCTCAGCATCGGTCGCAGGGGGCGCATCAGCCCCAGCATTTT	CASQHRSQGAHQPQHF
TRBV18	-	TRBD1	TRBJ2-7	TGTGCCAGCTCACTAAGACAGGGGGACTACGAGCAGTACTTC	CASSLRQGDYEQYF
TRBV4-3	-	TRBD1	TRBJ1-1	TGCGCCAGCAGCCATGGGGACAGGAGGGACACTGAAGCTTTCTTT	CASSHGDRRDTEAFF
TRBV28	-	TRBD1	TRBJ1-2	TGTGCCAGCAGTTTGGAGACAGGGGACGACTATGGCTACACCTTC	CASSLETGDDYGYTF
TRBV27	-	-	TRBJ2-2	TGTGCCAGCAGTTTAGGCACCGGGGAGCTGTTTTTT	CASSLGTGELFF
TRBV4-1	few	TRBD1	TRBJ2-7	TGCGCCAGCAGCCAAGGACAGGGCGATACCTACGAGCAGTACTTC	CASSQGQGDTYEQYF
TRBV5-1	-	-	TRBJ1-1	TGCGCCAGCAGCTCCGGGCTTGAAGCTTTCTTT	CASSSGLEAFF
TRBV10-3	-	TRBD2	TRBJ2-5	TGTGCCATCAGCCCTAGCGGGGCCGAGACCCAGTACTTC	CAISPSGAETQYF
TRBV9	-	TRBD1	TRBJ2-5	TGTGCCAGCAGCGTTAACAGGGGGGAAGAGACCCAGTACTTC	CASSVNRGEETQYF
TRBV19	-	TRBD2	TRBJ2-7	TGTGCCAGTAGCAGGACTAGCGGGTACTACGAGCAGTACTTC	CASSRTSGYYEQYF
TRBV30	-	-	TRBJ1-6	TGTGCCTGGAAATATGGGGGCGCGTATTCACCCCTCCACTTT	CAWKYGGAYSPLHF
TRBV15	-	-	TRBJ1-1	TGTGCCACCAGCAGGCCAGTAGGGAACACTGAAGCTTTCTTT	CATSRPVGNTEAFF
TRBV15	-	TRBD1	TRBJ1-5	TGTGCCACCAGCAGAGATACGGGACAGGGAGTTCGGAATCAGCCCCAGCATTTT	CATSRDTGQGVRNQPQHF
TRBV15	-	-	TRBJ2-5	TGTGCCACCAGCGGGGGGGGCCGCGAGACCCAGTACTTC	CATSGGGRETQYF
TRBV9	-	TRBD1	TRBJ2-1	TGTGCCAGCAGCCCGGGACAGTCGTACAATGAGCAGTTCTTC	CASSPGQSYNEQFF
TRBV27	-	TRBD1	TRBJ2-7	TGTGCCAGCAGTATAGGGCTGGGACAGACCTTCTACGAGCAGTACTTC	CASSIGLGQTFYEQYF